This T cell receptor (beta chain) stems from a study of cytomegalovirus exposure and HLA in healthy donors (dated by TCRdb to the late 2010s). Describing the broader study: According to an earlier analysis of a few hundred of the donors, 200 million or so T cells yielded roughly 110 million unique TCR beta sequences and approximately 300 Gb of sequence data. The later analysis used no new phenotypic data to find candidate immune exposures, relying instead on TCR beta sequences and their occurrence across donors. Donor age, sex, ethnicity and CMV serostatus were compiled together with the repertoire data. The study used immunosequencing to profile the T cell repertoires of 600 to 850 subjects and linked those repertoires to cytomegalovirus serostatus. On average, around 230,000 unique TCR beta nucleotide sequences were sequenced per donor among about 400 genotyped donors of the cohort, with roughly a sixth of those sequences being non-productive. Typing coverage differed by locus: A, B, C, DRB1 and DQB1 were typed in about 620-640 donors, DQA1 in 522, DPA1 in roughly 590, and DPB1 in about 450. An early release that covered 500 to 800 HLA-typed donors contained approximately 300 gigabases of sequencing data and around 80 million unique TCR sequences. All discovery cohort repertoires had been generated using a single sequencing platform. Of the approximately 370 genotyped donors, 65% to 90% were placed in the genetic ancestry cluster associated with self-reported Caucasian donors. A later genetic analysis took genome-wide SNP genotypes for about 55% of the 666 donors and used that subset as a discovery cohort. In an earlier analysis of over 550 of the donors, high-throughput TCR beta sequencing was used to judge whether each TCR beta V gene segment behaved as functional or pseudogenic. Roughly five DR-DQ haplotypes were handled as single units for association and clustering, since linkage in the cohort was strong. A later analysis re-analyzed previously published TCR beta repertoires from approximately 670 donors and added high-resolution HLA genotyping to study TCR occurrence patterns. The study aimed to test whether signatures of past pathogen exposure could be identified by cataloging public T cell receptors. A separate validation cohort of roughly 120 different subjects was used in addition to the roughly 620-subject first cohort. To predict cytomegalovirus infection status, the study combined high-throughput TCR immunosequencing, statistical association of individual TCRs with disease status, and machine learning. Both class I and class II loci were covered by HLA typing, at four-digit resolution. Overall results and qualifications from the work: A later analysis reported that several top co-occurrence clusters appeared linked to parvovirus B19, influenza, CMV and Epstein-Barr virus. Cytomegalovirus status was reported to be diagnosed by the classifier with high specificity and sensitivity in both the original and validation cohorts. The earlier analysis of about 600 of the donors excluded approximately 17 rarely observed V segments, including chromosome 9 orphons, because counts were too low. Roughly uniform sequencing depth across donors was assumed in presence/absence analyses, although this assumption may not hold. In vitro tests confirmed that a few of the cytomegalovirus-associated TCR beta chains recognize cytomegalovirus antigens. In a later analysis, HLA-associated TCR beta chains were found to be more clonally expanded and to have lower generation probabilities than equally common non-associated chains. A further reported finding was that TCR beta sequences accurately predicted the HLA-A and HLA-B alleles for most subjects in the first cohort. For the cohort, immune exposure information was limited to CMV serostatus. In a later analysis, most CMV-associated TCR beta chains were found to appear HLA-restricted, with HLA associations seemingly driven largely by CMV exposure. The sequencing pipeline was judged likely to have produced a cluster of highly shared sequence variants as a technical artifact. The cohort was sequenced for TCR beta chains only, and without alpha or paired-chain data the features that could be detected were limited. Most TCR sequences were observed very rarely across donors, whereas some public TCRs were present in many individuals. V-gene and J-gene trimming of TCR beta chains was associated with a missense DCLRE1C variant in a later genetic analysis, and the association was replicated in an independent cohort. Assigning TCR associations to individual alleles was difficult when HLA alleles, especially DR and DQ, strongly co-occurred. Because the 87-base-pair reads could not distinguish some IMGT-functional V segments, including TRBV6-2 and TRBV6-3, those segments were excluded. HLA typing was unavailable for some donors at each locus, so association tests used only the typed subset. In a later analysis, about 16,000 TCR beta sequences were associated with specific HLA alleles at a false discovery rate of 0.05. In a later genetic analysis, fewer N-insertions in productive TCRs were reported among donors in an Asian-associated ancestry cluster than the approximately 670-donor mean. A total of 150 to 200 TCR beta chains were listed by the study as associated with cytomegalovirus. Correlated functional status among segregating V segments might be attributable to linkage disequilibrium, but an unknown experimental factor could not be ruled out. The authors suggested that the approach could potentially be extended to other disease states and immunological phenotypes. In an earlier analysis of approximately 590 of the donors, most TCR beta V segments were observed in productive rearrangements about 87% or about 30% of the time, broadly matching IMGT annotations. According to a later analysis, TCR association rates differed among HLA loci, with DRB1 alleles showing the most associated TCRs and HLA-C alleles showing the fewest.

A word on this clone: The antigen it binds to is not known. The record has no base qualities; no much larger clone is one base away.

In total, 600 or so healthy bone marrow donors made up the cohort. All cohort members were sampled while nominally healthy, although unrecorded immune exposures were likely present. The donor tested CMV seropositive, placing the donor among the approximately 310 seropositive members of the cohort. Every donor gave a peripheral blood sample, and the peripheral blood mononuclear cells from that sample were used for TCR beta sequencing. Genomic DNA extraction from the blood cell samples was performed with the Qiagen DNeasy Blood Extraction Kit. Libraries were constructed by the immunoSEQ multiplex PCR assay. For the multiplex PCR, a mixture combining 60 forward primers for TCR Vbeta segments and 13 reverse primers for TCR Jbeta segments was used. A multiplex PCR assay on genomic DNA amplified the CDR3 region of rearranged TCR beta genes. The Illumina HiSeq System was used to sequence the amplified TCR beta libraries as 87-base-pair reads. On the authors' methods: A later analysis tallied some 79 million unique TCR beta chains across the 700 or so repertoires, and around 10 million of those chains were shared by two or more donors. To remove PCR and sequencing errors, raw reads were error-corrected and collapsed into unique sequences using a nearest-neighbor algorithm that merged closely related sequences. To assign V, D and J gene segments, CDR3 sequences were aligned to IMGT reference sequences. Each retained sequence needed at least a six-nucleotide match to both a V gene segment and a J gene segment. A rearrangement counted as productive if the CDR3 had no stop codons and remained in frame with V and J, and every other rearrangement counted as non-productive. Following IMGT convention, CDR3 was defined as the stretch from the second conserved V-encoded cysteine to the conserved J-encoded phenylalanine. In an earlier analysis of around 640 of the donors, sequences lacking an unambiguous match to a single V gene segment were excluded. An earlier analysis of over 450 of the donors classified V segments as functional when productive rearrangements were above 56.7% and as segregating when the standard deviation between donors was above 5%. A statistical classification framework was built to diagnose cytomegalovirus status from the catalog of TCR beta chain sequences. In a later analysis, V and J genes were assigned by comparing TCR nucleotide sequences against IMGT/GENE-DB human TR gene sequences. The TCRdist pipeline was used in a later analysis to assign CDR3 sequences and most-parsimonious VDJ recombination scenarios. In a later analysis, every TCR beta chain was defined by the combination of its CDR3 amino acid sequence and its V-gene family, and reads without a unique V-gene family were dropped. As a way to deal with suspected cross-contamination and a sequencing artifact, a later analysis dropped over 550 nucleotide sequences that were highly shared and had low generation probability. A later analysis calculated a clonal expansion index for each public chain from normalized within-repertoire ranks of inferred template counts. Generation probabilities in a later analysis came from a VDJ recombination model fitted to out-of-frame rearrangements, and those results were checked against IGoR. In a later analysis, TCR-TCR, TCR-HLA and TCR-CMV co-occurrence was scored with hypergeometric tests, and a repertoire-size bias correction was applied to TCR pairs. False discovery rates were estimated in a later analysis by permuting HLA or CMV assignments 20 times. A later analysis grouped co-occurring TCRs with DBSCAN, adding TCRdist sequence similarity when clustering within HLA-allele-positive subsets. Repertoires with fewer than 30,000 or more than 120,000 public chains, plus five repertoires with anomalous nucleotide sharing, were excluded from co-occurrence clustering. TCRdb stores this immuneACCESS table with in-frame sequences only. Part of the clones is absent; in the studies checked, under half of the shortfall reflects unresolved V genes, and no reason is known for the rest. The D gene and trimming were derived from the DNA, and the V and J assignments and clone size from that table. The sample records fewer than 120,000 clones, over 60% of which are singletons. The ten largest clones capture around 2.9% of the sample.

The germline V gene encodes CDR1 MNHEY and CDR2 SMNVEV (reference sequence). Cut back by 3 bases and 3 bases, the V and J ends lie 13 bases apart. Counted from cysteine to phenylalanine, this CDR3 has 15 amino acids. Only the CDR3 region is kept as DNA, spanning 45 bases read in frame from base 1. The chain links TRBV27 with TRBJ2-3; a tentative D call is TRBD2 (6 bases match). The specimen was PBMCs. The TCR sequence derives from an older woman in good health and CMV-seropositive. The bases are TGTGCCAGCAGTTTTTTGCGGGGAGAGACAGATACGCAGTATTTT. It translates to CASSFLRGETDTQYF.